These 10 T cell receptor beta chains were all obtained from the same sample, sequenced in a study of beta chain features in type 1 diabetes (dated by TCRdb to 2017 to 2018). Library prep was done by the immunoSEQ multiplex PCR assay. The entire isolated RNA was reverse transcribed using the High Capacity cDNA Reverse Transcription Kit, and thus expressed TCRB transcripts were sequenced. In its TCRdb copy, this immuneACCESS table keeps in-frame sequences only and misses some clones. Where compared with another copy, unresolved V genes explain less than half of these, and the others have no known cause. Counted in this sample were about 300,000 clones; under 8.5% of them appeared once. About 0.93% of the sample comes from the top ten. The material sequenced was central memory CD4+ T cells from blood. The receptors stem from a woman aged 18-30 years in good health.

This clone was counted many times. This rearrangement joins TRBV21-1 to TRBJ1-1. TRBV21-1 is annotated as a pseudogene. The CDR3 is made up of 15 amino acids. CDR3 in DNA: TGTGCCAGCAGCAAAATGGGGGGACAGAACACTGAAGCTTTCTTT. This sequence encodes CASSKMGGQNTEAFF.

The chain joins TRBV5-4 to TRBJ2-3; 14 bases align to TRBD2. The trim removed 1 base at V and 9 bases at J, leaving 7 bases unmatched. Germline V gene sequence: CDR1 SGHNT, CDR2 YYREEE (reference sequence). The CDR3 has 16 residues. The CDR3 bases are TGTGCCAGCAGCTTGCGCGGGACTAGCGGGAGAGGAACGCAGTATTTT. It yields the protein CASSLRGTSGRGTQYF.

This clone was detected a few times. This rearrangement joins TRBV13 to TRBJ2-7; TRBD2 is a possible D gene (5 bases). Trimming shortened V by 1 base and J by 6 bases, and 13 bases separated the two germline ends. This CDR3 spans 14 amino acids. Per the germline V gene, CDR1 is PRHDT and CDR2 is FYEKMQ (reference sequence). CDR3 sequence (DNA): TGTGCCAGCAGCTTAGCCCGATTAGGAGGCGAGCAGTACGTC. It yields the protein CASSLARLGGEQYV.

Comments on this clone: This sequence may be a read error, since a much larger clone differs from it by one base. The rearrangement links TRBV15 to TRBJ2-7; the D gene is possibly TRBD2 (6 bases). CDR1 and CDR2 from the germline V gene are LNHNV and YYDKDF (reference sequence). Between the trimmed V and J ends, which lost 0 bases and 2 bases, there was a span of 8 bases. The CDR3 sequence is 14 residues long. CDR3 region: CATSRETGAYEQYF. The CDR3 DNA follows: TGTGCCACCAGCAGAGAAACGGGGGCCTACGAGCAGTACTTC.

The gene calls are TRBV18 and TRBJ2-1; 10 bases are shared with TRBD1. The ends lost 1 base at V and 0 bases at J; junction bases unmatched: 9. Germline lookup yields CDR1 KGHSH and CDR2 LQKENI. This CDR3 has 19 amino acids. The CDR3 protein is CASSPLGGQGTGSYNEQFF. Here the CDR3 DNA reads TGTGCCAGCTCACCACTTGGGGGACAGGGGACGGGCTCCTACAATGAGCAGTTCTTC. Looking up the rest from reference TRBV18 and TRBJ2-1 gives the full variable domain: NAGVMQNPRHLVRRRGQEARLRCSPMKGHSHVYWYRQLPEEGLKFMVYLQKENIIDESGMPKERFSAEFPKEGPSILRIQQVVRGDSAAYFCASSPLGGQGTGSYNEQFFGPGTRLTVL.

This clone was counted a few times. The chain joins TRBV5-1 to TRBJ2-7, with 11 positions matching TRBD2. Germline V gives CDR1 SGHRS, CDR2 YFSETQ. With V trimmed by 2 bases and J by 2 bases, 3 bases remained unmatched. This CDR3 spans 15 amino acids. The CDR3 sequence is CASSLTSGGTYEQYF. For the CDR3, the DNA is TGCGCCAGCAGCTTAACTAGCGGGGGAACCTACGAGCAGTACTTC.

In its sample, this clone was seen a few times. The chain carries TRBV7-2 and TRBJ2-4; D is perhaps TRBD2 (6 bases). V gave up 6 bases and J gave up 0 bases, with 15 bases separating them. This CDR3 comprises 16 residues. Germline lookup yields CDR1 SGHTA and CDR2 FQGNSA. The CDR3 is CASRAGGTLAKNIQYF. Written as DNA, the CDR3 is TGTGCCAGCAGGGCGGGCGGGACCTTAGCCAAAAACATTCAGTACTTC.

This clone has just a few counts. V is TRBV2 and J is TRBJ1-1; tentatively, D is TRBD1 (6 bases). Per the germline V gene, CDR1 is SNHLY and CDR2 is FYNNEI. Deletions cut 7 bases from V and 1 base from J, with 10 bases between. The CDR3 extends over 13 amino acids. The DNA of the CDR3 is TGTGCCAGCAACTCGGACAGGAACACTGAAGCTTTCTTT. Residues: CASNSDRNTEAFF.

The chain is built from TRBV9 and TRBJ2-5, with D perhaps assigned TRBD1 or TRBD2 (5 bases each). This CDR3 has 16 residues. Trimming shortened V by 3 bases and J by 2 bases, and 17 bases separated the two germline ends. Germline CDR1 reads SGDLS; CDR2 reads YYNGEE. The CDR3 sequence: CASSDGASLLQETQYF. In DNA form, the CDR3 reads TGTGCCAGCAGCGACGGGGCGTCTCTCTTGCAAGAGACCCAGTACTTC.

In its sample, this clone was seen many times. Other DNA sequences in the same sample also yield this CDR3. V and J are TRBV7-2 and TRBJ2-1, with 9 bases that match TRBD2. Germline CDR1 is SGHTA and CDR2 is FQGNSA. The CDR3 has 14 residues. V trimming: 1 base; J trimming: 6 bases; junction bases outside the gene matches: 1. This chain's CDR3 is CASSLEREANEQFF. CDR3 DNA: TGTGCCAGCAGCTTAGAGCGGGAGGCCAATGAGCAGTTCTTC. Complete variable domain (other parts from reference TRBV7-2 and TRBJ2-1): GAGVSQSPSNKVTEKGKDVELRCDPISGHTALYWYRQSLGQGLEFLIYFQGNSAPDKSGLPSDRFSAERTGGSVSTLTIQRTQQEDSAVYLCASSLEREANEQFFGPGTRLTVL.